This section outlines one T cell receptor beta chain sequence together with its context. The antigen is unknown. Method: immunoSEQ multiplex PCR; TCRdb's copy keeps in-frame clones and lacks some. The sample consists of fewer than 250,000 clones, roughly 91% of them appearing once. These data come from a study of T cell responses to AZD1222 COVID-19 vaccine. CDR1 and CDR2 (germline): KGHSH, LQKENI. The CDR3 contains 13 residues. Deletions cut 4 bases from V and 3 bases from J, with 6 bases between. Study-level points and caveats: Baseline antibody screening turned up just a handful of seropositive AZD1222 recipients.

The sequencing here drew on peripheral blood, taken on day 0 of MenACWY control vaccination. This receptor was identified in an adult in good health. V usage is TRBV18 and J usage is TRBJ1-4; D ambiguous. CDR3 amino acids: CASSRVANEKLFF. CDR3 coding DNA: TGTGCCAGCTCACGAGTGGCTAATGAAAAACTGTTTTTT.